This paragraph covers one T cell receptor beta chain sequence. Its antigen is not identified. Findings of the study overall: The TCR gene usage of tumor memory CD4+ T cells clustered together with blood and lymph node memory CD4+ cells and with lymph node naive CD4+ cells. Greatest tumor Treg TCR overlap was with tumor naive CD4+ cells.

The sorted Tregs were CD4+CD25+CD127-/low cells. Constant-region reverse primers amplified full-length variable regions, followed by semi-nested Nested Universal Primer A PCR. TCRdb reanalysed the 5' RACE reads using MiXCR and keeps one entry per CDR3 protein. The data show more than 55,000 distinct CDR3 sequences, with around 21% seen just once and 3.2% held by the top ten. V dropped 7 bases and J dropped 4; count of bases not matched to a gene: 11. This CDR3 has 16 amino acids. Germline V gene lookup returns CDR1 MDHEN and CDR2 SYDVKM. Material for sequencing was tumor-infiltrating Tregs sorted from the breast tumor. The gene calls are TRBV28 and TRBJ1-3, with 9 bases identical to TRBD1. The sequence was collected from a female donor with breast cancer. For the CDR3, the DNA is TGTGCCAGCAACCTAGGGACAGGGACTATAGGAAACACCATATATTTT. It codes for CASNLGTGTIGNTIYF.